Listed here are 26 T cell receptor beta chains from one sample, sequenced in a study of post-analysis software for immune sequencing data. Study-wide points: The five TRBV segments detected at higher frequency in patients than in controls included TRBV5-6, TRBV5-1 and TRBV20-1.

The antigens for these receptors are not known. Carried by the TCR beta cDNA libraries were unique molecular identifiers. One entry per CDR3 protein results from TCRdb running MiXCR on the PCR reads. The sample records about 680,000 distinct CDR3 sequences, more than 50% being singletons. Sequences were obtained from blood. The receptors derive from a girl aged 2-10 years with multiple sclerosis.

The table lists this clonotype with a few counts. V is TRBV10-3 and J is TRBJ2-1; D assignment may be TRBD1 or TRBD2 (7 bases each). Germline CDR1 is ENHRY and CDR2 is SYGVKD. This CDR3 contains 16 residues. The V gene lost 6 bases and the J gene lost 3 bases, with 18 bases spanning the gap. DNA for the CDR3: TGTGCCATCAGGGACGGGAGGCAGGGGGACTACAATGAGCAGTTCTTC. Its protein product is CAIRDGRQGDYNEQFF.

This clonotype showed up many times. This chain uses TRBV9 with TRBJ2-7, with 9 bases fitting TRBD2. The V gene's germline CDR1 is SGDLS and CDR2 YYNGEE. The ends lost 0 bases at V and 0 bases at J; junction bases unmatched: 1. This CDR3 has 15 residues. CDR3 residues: CASSVASGDSYEQYF. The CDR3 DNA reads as TGTGCCAGCAGCGTAGCTAGCGGGGACTCCTACGAGCAGTACTTC.

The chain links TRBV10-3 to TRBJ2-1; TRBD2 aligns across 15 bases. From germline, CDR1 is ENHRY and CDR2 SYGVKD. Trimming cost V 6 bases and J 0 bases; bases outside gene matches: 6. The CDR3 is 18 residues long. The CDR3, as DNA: TGTGCCATCAGAGGGGGACTAGCGGGGGGTAGCTCCTACAATGAGCAGTTCTTC. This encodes CAIRGGLAGGSSYNEQFF.

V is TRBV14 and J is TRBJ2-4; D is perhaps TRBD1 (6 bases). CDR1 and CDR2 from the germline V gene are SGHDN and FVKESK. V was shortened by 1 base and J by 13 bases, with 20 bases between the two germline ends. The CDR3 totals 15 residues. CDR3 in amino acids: CASSQVTGFAQEQYF. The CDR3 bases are TGTGCCAGCAGCCAAGTTACAGGGTTCGCCCAAGAGCAGTACTTC. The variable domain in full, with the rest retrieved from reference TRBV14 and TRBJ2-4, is EAGVTQFPSHSVIEKGQTVTLRCDPISGHDNLYWYRRVMGKEIKFLLHFVKESKQDESGMPNNRFLAERTGGTYSTLKVQPAELEDSGVYFCASSQVTGFAQEQYFGAGTRLSVL.

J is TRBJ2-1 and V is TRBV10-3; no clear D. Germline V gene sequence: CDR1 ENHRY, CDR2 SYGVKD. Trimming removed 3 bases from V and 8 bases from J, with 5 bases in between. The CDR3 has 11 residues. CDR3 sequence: CAISDPDEQFF. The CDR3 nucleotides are TGTGCCATCAGTGATCCGGATGAGCAGTTCTTC.

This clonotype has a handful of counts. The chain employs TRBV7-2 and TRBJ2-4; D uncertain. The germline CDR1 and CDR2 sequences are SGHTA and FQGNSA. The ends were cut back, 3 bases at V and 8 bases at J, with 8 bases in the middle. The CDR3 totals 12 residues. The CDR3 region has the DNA TGTGCCAGCAGCTTTTATGGCGACATTCAGTACTTC. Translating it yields CASSFYGDIQYF.

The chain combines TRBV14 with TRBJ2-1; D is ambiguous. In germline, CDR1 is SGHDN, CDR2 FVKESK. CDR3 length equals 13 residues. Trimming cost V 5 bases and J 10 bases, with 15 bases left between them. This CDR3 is CASSIIPGREQFF. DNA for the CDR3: TGTGCCAGCAGCATAATCCCCGGAAGGGAGCAGTTCTTC.

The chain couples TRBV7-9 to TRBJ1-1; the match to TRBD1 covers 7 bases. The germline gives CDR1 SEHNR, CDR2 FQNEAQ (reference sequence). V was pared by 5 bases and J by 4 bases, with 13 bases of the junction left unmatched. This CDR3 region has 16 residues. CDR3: CASSHPPDRWGTEAFF. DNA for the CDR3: TGTGCCAGCAGCCACCCCCCGGACAGGTGGGGCACTGAAGCTTTCTTT.

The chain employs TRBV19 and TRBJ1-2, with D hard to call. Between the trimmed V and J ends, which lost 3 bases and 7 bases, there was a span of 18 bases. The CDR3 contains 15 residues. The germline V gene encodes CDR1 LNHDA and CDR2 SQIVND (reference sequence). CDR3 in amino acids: CASSIGPNTRSGYTF. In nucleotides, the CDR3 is TGTGCCAGTAGTATCGGCCCCAATACCCGTAGTGGCTACACCTTC.

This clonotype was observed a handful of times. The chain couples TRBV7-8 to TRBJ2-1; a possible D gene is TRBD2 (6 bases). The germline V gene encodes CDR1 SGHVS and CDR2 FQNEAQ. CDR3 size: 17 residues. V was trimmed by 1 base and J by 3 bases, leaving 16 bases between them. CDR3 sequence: CASSLEGLALIYNEQFF. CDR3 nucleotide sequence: TGTGCCAGCAGCTTAGAAGGGCTAGCGTTGATCTACAATGAGCAGTTCTTC.

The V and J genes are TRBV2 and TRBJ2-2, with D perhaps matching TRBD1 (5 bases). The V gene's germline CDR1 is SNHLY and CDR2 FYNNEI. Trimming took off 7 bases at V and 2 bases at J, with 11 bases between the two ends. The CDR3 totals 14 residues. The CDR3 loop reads CASTSRTNTGELFF. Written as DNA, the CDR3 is TGTGCCAGCACATCCAGGACAAACACCGGGGAGCTGTTTTTT.

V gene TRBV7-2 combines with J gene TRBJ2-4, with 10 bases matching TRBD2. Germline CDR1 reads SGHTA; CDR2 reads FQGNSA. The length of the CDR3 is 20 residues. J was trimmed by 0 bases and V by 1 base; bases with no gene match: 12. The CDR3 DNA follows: TGTGCCAGCAGCTTAGGGAGGGGTAGCGGGGGGTTACTAGCCAAAAACATTCAGTACTTC. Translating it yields CASSLGRGSGGLLAKNIQYF.

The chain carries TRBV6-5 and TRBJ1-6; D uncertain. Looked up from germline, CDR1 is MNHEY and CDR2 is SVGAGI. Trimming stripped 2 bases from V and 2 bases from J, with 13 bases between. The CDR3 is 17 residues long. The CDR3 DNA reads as TGTGCCAGCAGTTACCCTCGGGGAGCCACCTATAATTCACCCCTCCACTTT. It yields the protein CASSYPRGATYNSPLHF.

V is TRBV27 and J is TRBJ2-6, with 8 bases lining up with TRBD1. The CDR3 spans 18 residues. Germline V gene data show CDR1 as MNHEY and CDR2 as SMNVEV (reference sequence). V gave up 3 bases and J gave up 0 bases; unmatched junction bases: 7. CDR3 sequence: CASSFLRGLPSGANVLTF. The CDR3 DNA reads TGTGCCAGCAGTTTTCTCAGGGGGCTCCCCTCTGGGGCCAACGTCCTGACTTTC.

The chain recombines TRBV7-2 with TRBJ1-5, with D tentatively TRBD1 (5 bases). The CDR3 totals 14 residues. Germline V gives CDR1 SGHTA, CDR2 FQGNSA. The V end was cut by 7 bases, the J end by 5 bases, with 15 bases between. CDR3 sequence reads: CASIEAGGDQPQHF. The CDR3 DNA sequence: TGTGCCAGCATCGAGGCAGGAGGGGATCAGCCCCAGCATTTT.

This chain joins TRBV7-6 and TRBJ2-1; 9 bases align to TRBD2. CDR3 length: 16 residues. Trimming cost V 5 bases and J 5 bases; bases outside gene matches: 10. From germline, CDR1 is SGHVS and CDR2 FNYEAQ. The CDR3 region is CASSPVDAGGHNEQFF. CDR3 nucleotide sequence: TGTGCCAGCAGCCCCGTGGACGCGGGAGGGCACAATGAGCAGTTCTTC.

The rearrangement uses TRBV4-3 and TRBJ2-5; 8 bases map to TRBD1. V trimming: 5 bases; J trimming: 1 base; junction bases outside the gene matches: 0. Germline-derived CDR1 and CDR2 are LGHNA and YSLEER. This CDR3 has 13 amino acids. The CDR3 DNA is TGCGCCAGCAGCGGGACAGGCCAAGAGACCCAGTACTTC. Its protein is CASSGTGQETQYF.

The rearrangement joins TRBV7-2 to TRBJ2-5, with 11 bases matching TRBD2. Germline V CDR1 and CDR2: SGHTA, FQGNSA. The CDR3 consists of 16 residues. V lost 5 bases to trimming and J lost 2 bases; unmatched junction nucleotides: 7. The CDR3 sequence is CASSLMGLAAQETQYF. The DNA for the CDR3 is TGTGCCAGCAGCCTAATGGGACTAGCGGCTCAAGAGACCCAGTACTTC.

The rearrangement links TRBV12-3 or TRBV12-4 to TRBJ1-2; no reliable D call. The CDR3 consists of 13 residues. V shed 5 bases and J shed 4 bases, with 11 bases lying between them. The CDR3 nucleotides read TGTGCCAGCAGTCCACGGATTCTCTATGGCTACACCTTC. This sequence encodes CASSPRILYGYTF.

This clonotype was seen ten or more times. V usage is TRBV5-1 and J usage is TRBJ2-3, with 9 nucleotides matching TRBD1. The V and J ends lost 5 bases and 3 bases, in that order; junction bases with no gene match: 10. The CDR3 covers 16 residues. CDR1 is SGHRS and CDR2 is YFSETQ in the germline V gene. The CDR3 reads CASRSPQGAETDTQYF. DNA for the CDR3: TGCGCCAGCAGATCACCACAGGGGGCTGAGACAGATACGCAGTATTTT.

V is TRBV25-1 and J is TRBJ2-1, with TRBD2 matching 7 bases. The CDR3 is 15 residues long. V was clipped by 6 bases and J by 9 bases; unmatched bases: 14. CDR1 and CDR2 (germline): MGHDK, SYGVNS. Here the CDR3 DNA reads TGTGCCAGCAGGTCCCCGGCGGGAGCGAAGGGTGAGCAGTTCTTC. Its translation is CASRSPAGAKGEQFF.

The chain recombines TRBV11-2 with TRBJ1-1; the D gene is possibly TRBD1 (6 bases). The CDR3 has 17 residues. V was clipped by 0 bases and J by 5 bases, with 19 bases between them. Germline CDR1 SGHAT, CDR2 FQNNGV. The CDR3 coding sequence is TGTGCCAGCAGCTTAGAGGCCGGGGGGGGGCAAGGAACTGAAGCTTTCTTT. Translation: CASSLEAGGGQGTEAFF.

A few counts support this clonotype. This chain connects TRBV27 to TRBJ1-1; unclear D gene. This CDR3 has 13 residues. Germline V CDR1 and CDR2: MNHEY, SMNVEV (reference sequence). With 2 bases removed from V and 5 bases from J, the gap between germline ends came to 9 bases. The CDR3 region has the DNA TGTGCCAGCAGTTTAGGGGTTTATACTGAAGCTTTCTTT. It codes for CASSLGVYTEAFF.

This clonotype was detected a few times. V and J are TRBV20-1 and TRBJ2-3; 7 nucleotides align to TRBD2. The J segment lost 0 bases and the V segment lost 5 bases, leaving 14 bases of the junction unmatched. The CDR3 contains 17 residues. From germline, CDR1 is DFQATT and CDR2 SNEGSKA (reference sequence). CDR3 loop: CSAPLYPAGPSTDTQYF. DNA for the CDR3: TGCAGTGCTCCCCTTTACCCAGCGGGACCTAGCACAGATACGCAGTATTTT.

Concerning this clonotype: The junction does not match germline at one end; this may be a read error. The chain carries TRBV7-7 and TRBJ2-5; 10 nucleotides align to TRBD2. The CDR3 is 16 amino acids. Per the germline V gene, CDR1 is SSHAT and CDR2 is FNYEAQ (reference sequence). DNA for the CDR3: TGTGCTAGCAGCCCTCGGACTAGCGGCTCACCAGGGACCCAGTACTTC. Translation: CASSPRTSGSPGTQYF.

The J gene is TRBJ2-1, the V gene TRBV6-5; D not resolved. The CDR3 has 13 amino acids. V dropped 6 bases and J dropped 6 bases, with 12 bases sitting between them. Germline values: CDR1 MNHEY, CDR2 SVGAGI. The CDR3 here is CASSPHGGNEQFF. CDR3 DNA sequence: TGTGCCAGCAGCCCTCATGGTGGCAATGAGCAGTTCTTC.